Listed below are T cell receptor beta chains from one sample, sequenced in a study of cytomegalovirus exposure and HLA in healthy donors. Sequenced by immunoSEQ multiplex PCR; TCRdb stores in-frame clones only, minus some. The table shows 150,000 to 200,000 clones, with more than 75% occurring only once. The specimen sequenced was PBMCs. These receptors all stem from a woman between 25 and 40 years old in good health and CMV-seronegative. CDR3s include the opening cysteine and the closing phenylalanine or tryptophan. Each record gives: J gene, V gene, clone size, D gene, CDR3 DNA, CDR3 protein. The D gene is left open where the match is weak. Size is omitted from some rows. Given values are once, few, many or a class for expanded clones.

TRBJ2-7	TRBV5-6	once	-	TGTGCCAGCAGCCGGGGTGGATCCAAGGCGGACTACGAGCAGTACTTC	CASSRGGSKADYEQYF
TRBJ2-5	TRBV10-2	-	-	TGCGCCAGCAGTGAAGTGGCAAAGACCCAGTACTTC	CASSEVAKTQYF
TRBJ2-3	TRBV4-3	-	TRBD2	TGCGCCAGCAGCCAAGCGTTAGCGGGGGCTGAATATACGCAGTATTTT	CASSQALAGAEYTQYF
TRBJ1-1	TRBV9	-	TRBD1	TGTGCCAGCAGCGGCTACGGACAGGGGAAGACTGAAGCTTTCTTT	CASSGYGQGKTEAFF
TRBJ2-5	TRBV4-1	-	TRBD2	TGCGCCAGCAGCCTTCCGGGGGGGGGCATACTAGAGACCCAGTACTTC	CASSLPGGGILETQYF
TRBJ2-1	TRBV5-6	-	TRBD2	TGTGCCAGCAGCTTATCAGCGGGGGTATACAATGAGCAGTTCTTC	CASSLSAGVYNEQFF
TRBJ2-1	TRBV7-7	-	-	TGTGCCAGCAGCTTGGAGGACGGTATAAATGAGCAGTTCTTC	CASSLEDGINEQFF
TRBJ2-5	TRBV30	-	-	TGTGCCTGGAGTCCCGCCGGGGAGACCCAGTACTTC	CAWSPAGETQYF
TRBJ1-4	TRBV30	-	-	TGTGCCTGGAATCGGGGAGGGAATGAAAAACTGTTTTTT	CAWNRGGNEKLFF
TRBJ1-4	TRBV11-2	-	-	TGTGCCAGCAGCTTACGGGATGAAAAACTGTTTTTT	CASSLRDEKLFF
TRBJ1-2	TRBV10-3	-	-	TGTGCCATCAGTGAAAACGGTATGGCGGATGGCTACACCTTC	CAISENGMADGYTF